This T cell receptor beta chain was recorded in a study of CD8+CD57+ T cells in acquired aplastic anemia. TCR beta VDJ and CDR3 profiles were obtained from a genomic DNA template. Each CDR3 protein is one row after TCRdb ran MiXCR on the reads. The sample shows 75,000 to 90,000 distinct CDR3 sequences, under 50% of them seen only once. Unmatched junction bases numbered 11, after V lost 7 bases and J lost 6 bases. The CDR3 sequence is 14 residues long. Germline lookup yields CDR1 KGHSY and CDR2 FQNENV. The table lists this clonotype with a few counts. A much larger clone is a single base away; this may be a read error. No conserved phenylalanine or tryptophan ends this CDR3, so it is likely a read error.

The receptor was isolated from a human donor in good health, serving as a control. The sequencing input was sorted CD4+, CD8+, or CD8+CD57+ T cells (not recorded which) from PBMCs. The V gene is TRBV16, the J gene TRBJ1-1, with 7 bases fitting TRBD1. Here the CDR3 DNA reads TGTGCCAGCAAACCTACAGGGGTTGTCGCTGAAGCTTTCCTT. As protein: CASKPTGVVAEAFL.